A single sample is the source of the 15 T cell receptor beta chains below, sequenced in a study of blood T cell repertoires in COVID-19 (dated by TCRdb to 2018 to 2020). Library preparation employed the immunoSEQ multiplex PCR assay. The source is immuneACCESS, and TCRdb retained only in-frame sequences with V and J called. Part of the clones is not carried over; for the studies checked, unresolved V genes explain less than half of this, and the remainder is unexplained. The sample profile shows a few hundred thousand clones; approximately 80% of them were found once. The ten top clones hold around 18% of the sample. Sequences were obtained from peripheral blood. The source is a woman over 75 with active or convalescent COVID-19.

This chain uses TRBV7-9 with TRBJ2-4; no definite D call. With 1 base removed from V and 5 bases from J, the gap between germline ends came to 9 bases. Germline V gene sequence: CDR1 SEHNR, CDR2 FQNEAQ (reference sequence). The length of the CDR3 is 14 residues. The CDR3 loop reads CASSLETAQNIQYF. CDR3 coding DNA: TGTGCCAGCAGCTTAGAAACAGCACAAAACATTCAGTACTTC. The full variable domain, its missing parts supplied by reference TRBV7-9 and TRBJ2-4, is DTGVSQNPRHKITKRGQNVTFRCDPISEHNRLYWYRQTLGQGPEFLTYFQNEAQLEKSRLLSDRFSAERPKGSFSTLEIQRTEQGDSAMYLCASSLETAQNIQYFGAGTRLSVL.

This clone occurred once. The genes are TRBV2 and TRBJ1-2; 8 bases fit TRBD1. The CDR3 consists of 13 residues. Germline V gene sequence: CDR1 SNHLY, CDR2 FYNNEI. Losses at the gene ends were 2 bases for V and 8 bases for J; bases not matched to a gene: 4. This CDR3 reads CASSESGGSGYTF. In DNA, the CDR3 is TGTGCCAGCAGTGAATCAGGGGGCAGCGGCTACACCTTC.

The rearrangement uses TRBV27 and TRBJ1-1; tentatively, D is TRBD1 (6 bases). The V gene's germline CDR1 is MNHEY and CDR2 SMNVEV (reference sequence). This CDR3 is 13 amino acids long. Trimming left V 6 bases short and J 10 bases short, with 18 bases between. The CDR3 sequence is CASRKTGMSIAFF. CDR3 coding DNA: TGTGCCAGCAGAAAAACAGGGATGAGTATAGCTTTCTTT.

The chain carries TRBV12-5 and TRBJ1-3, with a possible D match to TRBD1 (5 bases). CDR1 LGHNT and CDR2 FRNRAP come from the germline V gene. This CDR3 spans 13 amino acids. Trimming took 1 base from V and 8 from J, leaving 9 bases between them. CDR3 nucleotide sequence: TGTGCTAGTGGTTTGGGATTAGGGGACACCATATATTTT. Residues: CASGLGLGDTIYF.

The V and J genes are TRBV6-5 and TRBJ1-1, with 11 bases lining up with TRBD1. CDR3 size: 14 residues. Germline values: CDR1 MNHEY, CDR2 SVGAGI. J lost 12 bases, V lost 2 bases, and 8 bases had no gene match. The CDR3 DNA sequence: TGTGCCAGCAGTTACGGGACAGGGGGGATGAAATCTTTCTTT. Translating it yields CASSYGTGGMKSFF.

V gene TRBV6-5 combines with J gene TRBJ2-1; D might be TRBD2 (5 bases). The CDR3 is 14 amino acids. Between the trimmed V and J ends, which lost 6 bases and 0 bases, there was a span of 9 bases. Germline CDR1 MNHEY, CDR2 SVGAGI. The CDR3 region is CASSRGSSYNEQFF. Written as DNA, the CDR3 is TGTGCCAGCAGCCGGGGTAGCTCCTACAATGAGCAGTTCTTC.

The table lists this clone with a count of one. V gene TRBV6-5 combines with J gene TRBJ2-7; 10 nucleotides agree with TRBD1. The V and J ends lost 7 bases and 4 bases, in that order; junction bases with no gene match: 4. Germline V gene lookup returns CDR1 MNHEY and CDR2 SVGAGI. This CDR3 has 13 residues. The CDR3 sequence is CASKWTGGYEQYF. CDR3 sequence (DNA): TGTGCCAGCAAATGGACAGGGGGGTACGAGCAGTACTTC.

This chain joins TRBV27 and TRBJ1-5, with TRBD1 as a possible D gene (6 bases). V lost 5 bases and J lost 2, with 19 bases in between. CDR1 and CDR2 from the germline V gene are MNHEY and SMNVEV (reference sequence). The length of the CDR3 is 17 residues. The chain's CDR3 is CASSPIWAGAGNQPQHF. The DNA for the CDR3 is TGTGCCAGCAGTCCTATATGGGCGGGGGCTGGCAATCAGCCCCAGCATTTT.

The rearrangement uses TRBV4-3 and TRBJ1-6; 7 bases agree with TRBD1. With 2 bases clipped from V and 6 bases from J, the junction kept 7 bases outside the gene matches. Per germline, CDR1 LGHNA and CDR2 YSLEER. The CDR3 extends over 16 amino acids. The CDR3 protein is CASSQLRDRANSPLHF. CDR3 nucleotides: TGCGCCAGCAGCCAACTGAGAGACAGGGCTAATTCACCCCTCCACTTT.

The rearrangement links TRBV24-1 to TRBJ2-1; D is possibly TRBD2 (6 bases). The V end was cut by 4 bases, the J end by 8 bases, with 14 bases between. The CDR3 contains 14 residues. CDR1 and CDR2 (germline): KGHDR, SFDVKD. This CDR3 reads CATSDPTRPDEQFF. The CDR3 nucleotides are TGTGCCACCAGTGACCCGACTAGGCCGGATGAGCAGTTCTTC.

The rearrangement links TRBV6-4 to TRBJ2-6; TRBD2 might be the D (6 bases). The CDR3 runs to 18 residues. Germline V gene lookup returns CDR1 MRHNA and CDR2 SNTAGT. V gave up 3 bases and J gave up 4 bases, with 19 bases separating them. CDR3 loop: CASSESARGSLGANVLTF. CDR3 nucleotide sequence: TGTGCCAGCAGTGAATCCGCCCGGGGGTCCCTGGGGGCCAACGTCCTGACTTTC.

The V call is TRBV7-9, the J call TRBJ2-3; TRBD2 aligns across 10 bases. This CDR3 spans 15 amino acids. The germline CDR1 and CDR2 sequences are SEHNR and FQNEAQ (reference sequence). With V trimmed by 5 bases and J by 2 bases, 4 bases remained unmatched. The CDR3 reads CASSRGTSVTDTQYF. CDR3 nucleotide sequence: TGTGCCAGCAGCCGAGGGACTAGCGTCACAGATACGCAGTATTTT.

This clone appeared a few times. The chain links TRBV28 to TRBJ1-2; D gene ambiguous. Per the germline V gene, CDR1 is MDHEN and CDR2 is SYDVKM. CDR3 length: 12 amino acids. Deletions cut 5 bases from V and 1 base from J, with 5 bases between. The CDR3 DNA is TGTGCCAGCAGTCGGGTTAACTATGGCTACACCTTC. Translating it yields CASSRVNYGYTF.

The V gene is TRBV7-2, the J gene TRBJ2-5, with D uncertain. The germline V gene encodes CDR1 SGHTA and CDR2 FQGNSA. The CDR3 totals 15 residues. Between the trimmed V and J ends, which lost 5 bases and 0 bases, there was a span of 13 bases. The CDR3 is CASSPRHGNQETQYF. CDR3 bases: TGTGCCAGCAGCCCACGACACGGAAACCAAGAGACCCAGTACTTC.

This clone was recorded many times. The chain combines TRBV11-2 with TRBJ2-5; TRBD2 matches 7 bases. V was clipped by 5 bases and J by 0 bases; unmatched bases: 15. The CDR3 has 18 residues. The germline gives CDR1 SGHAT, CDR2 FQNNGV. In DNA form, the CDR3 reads TGTGCCAGCAGCGACGGACGTTGGGGGGGACTGGACCAAGAGACCCAGTACTTC. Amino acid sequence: CASSDGRWGGLDQETQYF.